These 14 T cell receptor beta chains originate from one sample sequenced in a study of patients and donors after allogeneic stem cell transplantation. A single record per CDR3 protein comes from TCRdb applying MiXCR to the RT-PCR reads. The data hold about 96,000 distinct CDR3 sequences, with around 48% observed a single time. Sequencing input: blood, either unsorted or a sorted T cell fraction (not recorded which). These receptors were taken from a human donor who was either an allogeneic HSCT recipient or a stem cell or donor lymphocyte infusion donor (not recorded which). It is not recorded whose cells these are; they may come from a transplant donor.

The chain carries TRBV12-3 or TRBV12-4 and TRBJ1-5; 9 bases agree with TRBD1. V dropped 3 bases and J dropped 5; count of bases not matched to a gene: 2. The CDR3 has 14 residues. The CDR3 DNA reads TGTGCCAGCAGTTTGGGACAGGGATATCAGCCCCAGCATTTT. It encodes CASSLGQGYQPQHF.

This chain connects TRBV28 to TRBJ1-6; D ambiguous. Trimming cost V 6 bases and J 0 bases, with 9 bases left between them. Germline V gives CDR1 MDHEN, CDR2 SYDVKM. The length of the CDR3 is 15 residues. The CDR3 coding sequence is TGTGCCAGCAGACCACAGAGCTCCTATAATTCACCCCTCCACTTT. Translating it yields CASRPQSSYNSPLHF.

The V and J genes are TRBV11-2 and TRBJ2-7, with no clear D. Germline V CDR1 and CDR2: SGHAT, FQNNGV. V was shortened by 1 base and J by 2 bases, with 6 bases between the two germline ends. This CDR3 has 13 residues. The CDR3: CASSLGRAYEQYF. The CDR3 bases are TGTGCCAGCAGCTTAGGCAGAGCCTACGAGCAGTACTTC. Using reference TRBV11-2 and TRBJ2-7 for the parts outside the CDR3, the full variable domain is EAGVAQSPRYKIIEKRQSVAFWCNPISGHATLYWYQQILGQGPKLLIQFQNNGVVDDSQLPKDRFSAERLKGVDSTLKIQPAKLEDSAVYLCASSLGRAYEQYFGPGTRLTVT.

V is TRBV28 and J is TRBJ1-1; D is uncertain. Germline assignment: CDR1 MDHEN and CDR2 SYDVKM. This CDR3 region has 15 residues. Trimming left V 5 bases short and J 3 bases short, with 16 bases between. This CDR3 reads CASSPVTEMDTEAFF. The CDR3 nucleotides read TGTGCCAGCAGTCCCGTGACTGAGATGGACACTGAAGCTTTCTTT.

This clonotype has just a few counts. The chain couples TRBV5-1 to TRBJ2-7, with a tentative D call TRBD2 (6 bases). CDR1 and CDR2 from the germline V gene are SGHRS and YFSETQ. V lost 4 bases and J lost 0, with 17 bases in between. The CDR3 consists of 16 residues. In nucleotides, the CDR3 is TGCGCCAGCAGCGGATCGGGACTCAGGAGCTCCTACGAGCAGTACTTC. This sequence encodes CASSGSGLRSSYEQYF.

This rearrangement joins TRBV28 to TRBJ2-7; maybe TRBD1 (7 bases). This CDR3 region has 14 residues. V dropped 3 bases and J dropped 5 bases, with 14 bases sitting between them. CDR1 and CDR2 from the germline V gene are MDHEN and SYDVKM. The CDR3 coding sequence is TGTGCCAGCAGTTTGGGGCAGGGGGGCGACGAGCAGTACTTC. This codes for CASSLGQGGDEQYF.

The chain employs TRBV5-1 and TRBJ2-3; D possibly corresponds to TRBD2 (6 bases). Germline V lookup: CDR1 SGHRS, CDR2 YFSETQ. V was trimmed by 1 base and J by 1 base, leaving 10 bases between them. This CDR3 spans 15 amino acids. CDR3 region: CASSLTGEGTDTQYF. The DNA of the CDR3 is TGCGCCAGCAGCTTGACGGGAGAGGGCACAGATACGCAGTATTTT.

Written as DNA, the CDR3 is TGTGCCAGCAGGCCCATCCGGGACAGCCACAATGAGCAGTTCTTC. The encoded protein is CASRPIRDSHNEQFF. V is TRBV6-6 and J is TRBJ2-1; the match to TRBD1 covers 7 bases. Germline V gene lookup returns CDR1 MNHNY and CDR2 SVGAGI (reference sequence). V lost 6 bases, J lost 5 bases, and 10 bases stayed unmatched. The CDR3 length is 15 residues.

The chain links TRBV28 to TRBJ1-6; D not resolved. The length of the CDR3 is 12 residues. Looked up from germline, CDR1 is MDHEN and CDR2 is SYDVKM. Trimming removed 3 bases from V and 11 bases from J, with 8 bases in between. The CDR3 spells CASSLPRTPLHF. In DNA form, the CDR3 reads TGTGCCAGCAGTTTGCCTCGGACACCCCTCCACTTT.

J is TRBJ1-2 and V is TRBV6-5, with TRBD1 as a possible D gene (6 bases). V was shortened by 6 bases and J by 4 bases, with 18 bases between the two germline ends. In germline, CDR1 is MNHEY, CDR2 SVGAGI. The CDR3 has 15 residues. The CDR3 DNA reads TGTGCCAGCAGCTCCCCCGACAGGACCATCTATGGCTACACCTTC. This codes for CASSSPDRTIYGYTF.

This clonotype was observed at least ten times. V usage is TRBV12-3 or TRBV12-4 and J usage is TRBJ1-3; maybe TRBD1 (5 bases). The V gene lost 3 bases and the J gene lost 3 bases, with 18 bases spanning the gap. The CDR3 extends over 17 amino acids. The CDR3 loop is CASSLVGERAFGNTIYF. DNA for the CDR3: TGTGCCAGCAGTTTGGTAGGGGAACGGGCATTTGGAAACACCATATATTTT.

This clonotype was picked up a small number of times. The chain links TRBV7-2 to TRBJ1-2, with D uncertain. Deletions cut 1 base from V and 6 bases from J, with 21 bases between. Germline V gene sequence: CDR1 SGHTA, CDR2 FQGNSA. There are 17 residues in the CDR3. The CDR3 here is CASSLGFRVPVRDGYTF. The CDR3 nucleotides read TGTGCCAGCAGCTTAGGTTTTAGGGTCCCTGTTCGGGATGGCTACACCTTC.

The chain recombines TRBV12-3 or TRBV12-4 with TRBJ1-1; no definite D call. This CDR3 comprises 15 residues. V dropped 8 bases and J dropped 2 bases, with 18 bases sitting between them. In DNA form, the CDR3 reads TGTGCCAGCTACCAATCGCCCGGGTTTAACACTGAAGCTTTCTTT. The encoded protein is CASYQSPGFNTEAFF.

This clonotype has only one observation. The chain recombines TRBV27 with TRBJ1-1, with D hard to call. Looked up from germline, CDR1 is MNHEY and CDR2 is SMNVEV (reference sequence). The CDR3 has 15 amino acids. V was trimmed by 6 bases and J by 0 bases, leaving 14 bases between them. The CDR3 region has the DNA TGTGCCAGCAGACCCACCGACCCGGTGAACACTGAAGCTTTCTTT. Translating gives CASRPTDPVNTEAFF.